One sample yielded the 15 T cell receptor beta chains listed below, sequenced in a study of T cell responses to AZD1222 COVID-19 vaccine. The data were produced by immunoSEQ multiplex PCR, yet TCRdb's version contains in-frame clones alone and is incomplete. This table holds 85,000 to 95,000 clones, over 75% found once. Material: peripheral blood, obtained 28 days after the second AZD1222 dose. These receptors originate from an adult who received the AZD1222 COVID-19 vaccine.

The J gene is TRBJ1-4, the V gene TRBV7-2, with no clear D. The germline V and J ends were trimmed by 2 bases and 5 bases, with 12 bases remaining between them. Germline values: CDR1 SGHTA, CDR2 FQGNSA. This CDR3 region has 15 residues. The CDR3 spells CASSLSFGANEKLFF. Here the CDR3 DNA reads TGTGCCAGCAGCTTATCATTTGGTGCCAATGAAAAACTGTTTTTT.

V gene TRBV7-9 combines with J gene TRBJ1-2; D not resolved. The CDR3 is made up of 12 amino acids. Germline assignment: CDR1 SEHNR and CDR2 FQNEAQ (reference sequence). Trimming removed 3 bases from V and 5 bases from J, with 7 bases in between. CDR3 sequence: CASSLGSYGYTF. The CDR3 nucleotides are TGTGCCAGCAGCTTGGGGTCTTATGGCTACACCTTC.

The CDR3 sequence: CASSPHIVATQSAYGYTF. The CDR3 region has the DNA TGCGCCAGCAGCCCCCATATTGTGGCGACCCAGTCAGCGTATGGCTACACCTTC. The V call is TRBV5-1, the J call TRBJ1-2; D unclear. Germline CDR1 is SGHRS and CDR2 is YFSETQ. The V end was cut by 4 bases, the J end by 5 bases, with 27 bases between. The CDR3 length is 18 residues.

The chain combines TRBV27 with TRBJ1-4; no clear D gene. Per the germline V gene, CDR1 is MNHEY and CDR2 is SMNVEV (reference sequence). The CDR3 runs 13 residues. Trimming cost V 6 bases and J 3 bases, with 8 bases left between them. The CDR3 coding sequence is TGTGCCAGCAGGCCACACTCTAATGAAAAACTGTTTTTT. Translation gives CASRPHSNEKLFF.

The genes are TRBV12-3 or TRBV12-4 and TRBJ1-2; no clear D. This CDR3 has 12 amino acids. Trimming removed 6 bases at V and 7 bases at J, with 12 bases between. The CDR3 here is CASSWTPIGYTF. The CDR3 DNA is TGTGCCAGCAGCTGGACCCCCATTGGCTACACCTTC.

The chain employs TRBV5-1 and TRBJ2-7; maybe TRBD2 (6 bases). Germline CDR1 and CDR2: SGHRS and YFSETQ. The CDR3 has 13 amino acids. The V end was cut by 4 bases, the J end by 2 bases, with 10 bases between. Written as DNA, the CDR3 is TGCGCCAGCAGCCAAACGGGGGCCTACGAGCAGTACTTC. It specifies CASSQTGAYEQYF.

This chain joins TRBV5-6 and TRBJ2-7; no reliable D call. V lost 0 bases and J 6 bases, leaving 4 bases between the germline ends. In germline, CDR1 is SGHDT, CDR2 YYEEEE. The CDR3 has 11 residues. The CDR3 DNA follows: TGTGCCAGCAGCTTGGAGAGCGAGCAGTACTTC. Encoded protein: CASSLESEQYF.

This sequence joins TRBV30 and TRBJ1-1; D is ambiguous. CDR1 GTSNPN and CDR2 SVGIG come from the germline V gene (reference sequence). CDR3 length equals 12 residues. V was cut by 3 bases and J by 3 bases, with 8 bases left in between. Here the CDR3 reads CAWRTMYTEAFF. CDR3 nucleotides: TGTGCCTGGAGAACAATGTACACTGAAGCTTTCTTT.

This chain links TRBV19 with TRBJ1-1, with D maybe TRBD1 (5 bases). Trimming shortened V by 6 bases and J by 0 bases, and 14 bases separated the two germline ends. The CDR3 sequence is 15 residues long. CDR1 is LNHDA, CDR2 SQIVND, per germline (reference sequence). This CDR3 is CASSSRDGMNTEAFF. The CDR3 region has the DNA TGTGCCAGTAGCTCCCGGGACGGAATGAACACTGAAGCTTTCTTT.

This rearrangement joins TRBV4-1 to TRBJ2-7; the D gene could be TRBD1 or TRBD2 (5 bases each). The length of the CDR3 is 15 residues. Trimming stripped 5 bases from V and 2 bases from J, with 16 bases between. Germline V CDR1 and CDR2: MGHRA, YSYEKL. Here the CDR3 reads CASSGRDGHTYEQYF. The CDR3 bases are TGCGCCAGCAGCGGTCGGGACGGACACACCTACGAGCAGTACTTC.

This chain joins TRBV5-1 and TRBJ2-1; 7 nucleotides match TRBD1. CDR1 SGHRS and CDR2 YFSETQ come from the germline V gene. The CDR3 extends over 11 amino acids. Trimming cost V 4 bases and J 15 bases; bases outside gene matches: 7. CDR3 sequence reads: CASSGDSLPFF. In DNA form, the CDR3 reads TGCGCCAGCAGCGGGGACAGTCTGCCGTTCTTC.

The chain is built from TRBV6-4 and TRBJ2-2, with 13 nucleotides matching TRBD2. After removal of 6 bases from V and 2 bases from J, the junction contained 6 bases not matched to a gene. The CDR3 loop spans 17 amino acids. From germline, CDR1 is MRHNA and CDR2 SNTAGT. The CDR3 bases are TGTGCCAGCAGCTTACTAGCGGGGGGGCCTAACACCGGGGAGCTGTTTTTT. It codes for CASSLLAGGPNTGELFF.

This rearrangement joins TRBV6-5 to TRBJ1-1; D is unclear. In germline, CDR1 is MNHEY, CDR2 SVGAGI. CDR3 length equals 12 residues. V lost 7 bases and J lost 1, with 7 bases in between. CDR3 DNA sequence: TGTGCCAGCACCGCAGGGAACACTGAAGCTTTCTTT. Its protein is CASTAGNTEAFF.

The rearrangement uses TRBV24-1 and TRBJ2-3; 7 bases align to TRBD2. Germline V gene lookup returns CDR1 KGHDR and CDR2 SFDVKD. This CDR3 has 15 amino acids. The J segment lost 1 base and the V segment lost 3 bases, leaving 3 bases of the junction unmatched. This chain's CDR3 is CATSDRAGGTDTQYF. CDR3 coding DNA: TGTGCCACCAGTGATCGGGCGGGGGGCACAGATACGCAGTATTTT.

The CDR3 DNA follows: TGTGCCAGCAGGGAGAACAGAAAGGCGAACTATGGCTACACCTTC. It codes for CASRENRKANYGYTF. The genes are TRBV6-5 and TRBJ1-2; no reliable D call. Germline assignment: CDR1 MNHEY and CDR2 SVGAGI. The CDR3 is made up of 15 amino acids. V was cut by 6 bases and J by 2 bases, with 16 bases left in between.